This T cell receptor beta chain was sequenced in a study of control samples from healthy donors and cancer patients. The repertoire was sequenced with immunoSEQ multiplex PCR; TCRdb's copy has only in-frame clones and lacks some. The profile shows about 97,000 clones, 92% of them singletons. The sequence derives from a woman younger than 30 in good health. Sequencing was performed on blood.

The CDR3 DNA is TGTGCCAGCAGCTTAGATACAGGGTACGAGCAGTACTTC. It encodes CASSLDTGYEQYF. J is TRBJ2-7 and V is TRBV11-3; weak D call: TRBD1 (6 bases). This CDR3 comprises 13 residues. Germline assignment: CDR1 SGHNT and CDR2 YENEEA. Trimming pared 0 bases from V and 4 bases from J, leaving 7 bases between.